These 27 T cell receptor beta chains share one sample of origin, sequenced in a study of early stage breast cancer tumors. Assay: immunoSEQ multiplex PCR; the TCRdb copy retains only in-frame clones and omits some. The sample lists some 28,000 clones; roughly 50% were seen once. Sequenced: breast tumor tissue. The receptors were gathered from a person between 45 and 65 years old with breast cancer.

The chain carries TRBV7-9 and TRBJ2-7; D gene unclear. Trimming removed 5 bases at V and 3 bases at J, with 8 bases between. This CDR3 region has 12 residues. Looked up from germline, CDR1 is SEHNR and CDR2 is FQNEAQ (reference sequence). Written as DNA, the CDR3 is TGTGCCAGCAGCCCCGCGCGCTACGAGCAGTACTTC. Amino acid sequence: CASSPARYEQYF.

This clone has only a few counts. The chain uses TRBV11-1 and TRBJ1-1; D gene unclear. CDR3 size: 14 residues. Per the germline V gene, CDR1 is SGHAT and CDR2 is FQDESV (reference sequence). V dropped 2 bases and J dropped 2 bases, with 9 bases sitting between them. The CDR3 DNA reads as TGTGCCAGCAGCTTAAAAGAGCTTAACACTGAAGCTTTCTTT. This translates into CASSLKELNTEAFF.

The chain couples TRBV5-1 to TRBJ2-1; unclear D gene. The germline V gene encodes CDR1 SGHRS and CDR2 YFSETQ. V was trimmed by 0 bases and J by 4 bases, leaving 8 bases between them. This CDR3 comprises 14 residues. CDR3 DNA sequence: TGCGCCAGCAGCTTGGCGGTCCGGTACAATGAGCAGTTCTTC. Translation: CASSLAVRYNEQFF. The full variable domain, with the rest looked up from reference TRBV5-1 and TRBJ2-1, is KAGVTQTPRYLIKTRGQQVTLSCSPISGHRSVSWYQQTPGQGLQFLFEYFSETQRNKGNFPGRFSGRQFSNSRSEMNVSTLELGDSALYLCASSLAVRYNEQFFGPGTRLTVL.

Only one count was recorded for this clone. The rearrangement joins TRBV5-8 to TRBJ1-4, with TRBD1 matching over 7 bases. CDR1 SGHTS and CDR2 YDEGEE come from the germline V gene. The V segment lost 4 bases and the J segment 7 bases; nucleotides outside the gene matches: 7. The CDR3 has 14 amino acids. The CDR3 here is CASSPGQGGEKLFF. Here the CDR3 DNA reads TGTGCCAGCAGCCCGGGGCAGGGGGGTGAAAAACTGTTTTTT.

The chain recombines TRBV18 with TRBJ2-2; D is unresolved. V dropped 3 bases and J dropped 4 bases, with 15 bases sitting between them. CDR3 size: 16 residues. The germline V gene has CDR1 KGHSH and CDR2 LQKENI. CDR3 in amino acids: CASSPLPTTGTGELFF. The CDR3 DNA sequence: TGTGCCAGCTCACCCCTGCCAACCACGGGCACCGGGGAGCTGTTTTTT.

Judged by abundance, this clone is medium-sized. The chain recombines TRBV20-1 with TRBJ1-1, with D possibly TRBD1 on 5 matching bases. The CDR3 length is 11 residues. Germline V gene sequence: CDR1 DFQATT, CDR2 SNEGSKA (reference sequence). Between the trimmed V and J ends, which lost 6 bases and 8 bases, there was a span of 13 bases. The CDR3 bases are TGCAGTGCCCAGGGAGGGAGAGAAGCTTTCTTT. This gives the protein CSAQGGREAFF.

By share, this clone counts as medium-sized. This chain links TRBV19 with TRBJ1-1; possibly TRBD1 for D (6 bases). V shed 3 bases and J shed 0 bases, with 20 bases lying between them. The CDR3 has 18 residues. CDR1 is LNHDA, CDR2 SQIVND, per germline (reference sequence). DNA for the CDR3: TGTGCCAGTAGTATGTGGCCCCGGACAGCGACCATGAACACTGAAGCTTTCTTT. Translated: CASSMWPRTATMNTEAFF.

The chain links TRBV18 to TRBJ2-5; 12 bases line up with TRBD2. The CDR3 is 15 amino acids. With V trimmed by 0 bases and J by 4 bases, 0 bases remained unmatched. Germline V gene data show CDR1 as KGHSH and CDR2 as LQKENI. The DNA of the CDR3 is TGTGCCAGCTCACCACCGGGACTAGCGGGAGAGACCCAGTACTTC. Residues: CASSPPGLAGETQYF.

The DNA for the CDR3 is TGTGCCAGCAGCTTTGGAGGGGGCACCGGGGAGCTGTTTTTT. The encoded protein is CASSFGGGTGELFF. V gene TRBV7-9 combines with J gene TRBJ2-2, with D possibly called TRBD1 or TRBD2 (6 bases each). Germline V gene data show CDR1 as SEHNR and CDR2 as FQNEAQ (reference sequence). V lost 3 bases and J 4 bases, leaving 9 bases between the germline ends. CDR3 length equals 14 residues.

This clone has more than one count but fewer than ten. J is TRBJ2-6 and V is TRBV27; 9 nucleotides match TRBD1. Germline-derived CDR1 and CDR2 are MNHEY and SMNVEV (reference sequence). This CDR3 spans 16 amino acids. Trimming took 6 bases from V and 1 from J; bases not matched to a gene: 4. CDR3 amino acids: CASRGTGRSGANVLTF. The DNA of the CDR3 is TGTGCCAGCAGGGGGACAGGGAGGTCTGGGGCCAACGTCCTGACTTTC.

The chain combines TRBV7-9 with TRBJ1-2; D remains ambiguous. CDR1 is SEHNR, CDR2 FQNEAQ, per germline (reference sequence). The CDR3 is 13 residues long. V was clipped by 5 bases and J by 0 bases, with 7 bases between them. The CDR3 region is CASSVGSNYGYTF. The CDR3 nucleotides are TGTGCCAGCAGCGTAGGATCTAACTATGGCTACACCTTC.

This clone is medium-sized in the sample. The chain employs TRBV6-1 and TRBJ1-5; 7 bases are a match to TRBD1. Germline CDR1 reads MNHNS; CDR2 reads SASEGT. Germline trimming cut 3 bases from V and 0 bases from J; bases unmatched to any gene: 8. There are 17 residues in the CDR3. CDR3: CASSETGWATSNQPQHF. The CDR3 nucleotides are TGTGCCAGCAGTGAGACAGGGTGGGCTACTAGCAATCAGCCCCAGCATTTT.

The CDR3 DNA sequence: TGTGCCAGCAGCCCCGGGACTAGCGGGAGTATAGATGAGCAGTTCTTC. Its translation: CASSPGTSGSIDEQFF. The rearrangement uses TRBV7-3 and TRBJ2-1; TRBD2 agrees at 14 bases. This CDR3 has 16 amino acids. With V trimmed by 5 bases and J by 8 bases, 8 bases remained unmatched. Germline V gives CDR1 SGHTA, CDR2 FQGTGA.

The CDR3 sequence is CASRTGTGGTGELFF. The DNA of the CDR3 is TGTGCCAGCAGGACTGGGACAGGGGGCACCGGGGAGCTGTTTTTT. This chain links TRBV9 with TRBJ2-2, with 11 bases lining up with TRBD1. Germline CDR1 is SGDLS and CDR2 is YYNGEE. The CDR3 sequence is 15 residues long. The trim removed 5 bases at V and 4 bases at J, leaving 4 bases unmatched.

This CDR3 is CASSKRLTLNPYEQYF. CDR3 nucleotide sequence: TGTGCCAGCAGTAAAAGACTAACCCTAAACCCCTACGAGCAGTACTTC. This sequence joins TRBV27 and TRBJ2-7; D is possibly TRBD2 (5 bases). Germline V gene sequence: CDR1 MNHEY, CDR2 SMNVEV (reference sequence). V was clipped by 5 bases and J by 2 bases, with 19 bases between them. The CDR3 is made up of 16 amino acids.

The CDR3, as DNA: TGTGCCAGCGAAGGACTAGCGCCCTACAATGAGCAGTTCTTC. Amino acids: CASEGLAPYNEQFF. The chain uses TRBV6-1 and TRBJ2-1; 9 nucleotides match TRBD2. V was clipped by 8 bases and J by 2 bases; unmatched bases: 4. Germline V gene sequence: CDR1 MNHNS, CDR2 SASEGT. The CDR3 covers 14 residues.

The CDR3 sequence: CASSLSLGVEAFF. The DNA of the CDR3 is TGTGCCAGCAGCTTAAGTCTGGGGGTTGAAGCTTTCTTT. The chain joins TRBV7-8 to TRBJ1-1; the D gene is possibly TRBD1 (5 bases). Germline assignment: CDR1 SGHVS and CDR2 FQNEAQ. The CDR3 contains 13 residues. V lost 2 bases and J lost 7, with 11 bases in between.

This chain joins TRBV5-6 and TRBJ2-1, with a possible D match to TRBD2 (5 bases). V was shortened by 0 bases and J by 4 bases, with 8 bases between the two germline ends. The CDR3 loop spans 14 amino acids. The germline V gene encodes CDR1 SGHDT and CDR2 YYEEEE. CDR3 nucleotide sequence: TGTGCCAGCAGCTTGGGACTACTTTACAATGAGCAGTTCTTC. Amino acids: CASSLGLLYNEQFF.

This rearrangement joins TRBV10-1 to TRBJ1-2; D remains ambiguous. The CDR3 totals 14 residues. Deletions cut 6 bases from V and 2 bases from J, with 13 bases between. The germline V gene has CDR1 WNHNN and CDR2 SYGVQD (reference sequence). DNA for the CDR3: TGCGCCAGCAGCCTACAGATCATAAACTATGGCTACACCTTC. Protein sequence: CASSLQIINYGYTF.

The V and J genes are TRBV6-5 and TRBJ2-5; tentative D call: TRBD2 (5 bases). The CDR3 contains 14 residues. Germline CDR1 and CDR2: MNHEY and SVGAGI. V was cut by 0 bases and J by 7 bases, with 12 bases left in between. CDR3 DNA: TGTGCCAGCAGTTACTCTCGGGGAGAGGCGACCCAGTACTTC. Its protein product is CASSYSRGEATQYF.

CDR3 nucleotide sequence: TGTGCCAGCAGCTTAATGTCAGGAACGCAGTATTTT. Its translation: CASSLMSGTQYF. The chain combines TRBV7-2 with TRBJ2-3; D call uncertain. Trimming took 2 bases from V and 9 from J, leaving 9 bases between them. There are 12 residues in the CDR3. CDR1 is SGHTA, CDR2 FQGNSA, per germline.

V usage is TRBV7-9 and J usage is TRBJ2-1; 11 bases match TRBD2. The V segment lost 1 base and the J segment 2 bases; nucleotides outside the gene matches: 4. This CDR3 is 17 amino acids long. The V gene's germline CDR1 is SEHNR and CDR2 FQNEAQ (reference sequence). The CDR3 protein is CASSLVGTSGPYNEQFF. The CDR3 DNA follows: TGTGCCAGCAGCTTAGTGGGGACTAGCGGCCCCTACAATGAGCAGTTCTTC.

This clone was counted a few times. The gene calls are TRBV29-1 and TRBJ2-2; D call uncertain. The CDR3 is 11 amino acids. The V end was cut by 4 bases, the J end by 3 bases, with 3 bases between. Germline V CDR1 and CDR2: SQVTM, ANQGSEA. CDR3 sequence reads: CSVADTGELFF. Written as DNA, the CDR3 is TGCAGCGTTGCTGACACCGGGGAGCTGTTTTTT.

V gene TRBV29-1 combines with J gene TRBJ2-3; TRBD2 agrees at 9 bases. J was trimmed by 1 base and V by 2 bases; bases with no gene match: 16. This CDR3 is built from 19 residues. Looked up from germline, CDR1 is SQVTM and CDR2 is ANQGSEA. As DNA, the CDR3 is TGCAGCGTTGAACCGGGGTTAGCGGGAGTTAGCCTGGGCACAGATACGCAGTATTTT. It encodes CSVEPGLAGVSLGTDTQYF.

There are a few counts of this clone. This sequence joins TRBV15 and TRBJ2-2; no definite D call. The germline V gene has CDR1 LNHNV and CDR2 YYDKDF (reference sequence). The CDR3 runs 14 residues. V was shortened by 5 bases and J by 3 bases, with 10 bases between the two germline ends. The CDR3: CATSFSGDTGELFF. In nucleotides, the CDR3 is TGTGCCACCAGCTTCTCCGGTGACACCGGGGAGCTGTTTTTT.

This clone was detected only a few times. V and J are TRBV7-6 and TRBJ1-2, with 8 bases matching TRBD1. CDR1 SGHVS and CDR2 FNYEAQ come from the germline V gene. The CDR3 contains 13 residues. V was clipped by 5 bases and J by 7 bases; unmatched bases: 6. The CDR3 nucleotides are TGTGCCAGCAGCCCGGACAGGGTTAGTGGCTACACCTTC. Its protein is CASSPDRVSGYTF.

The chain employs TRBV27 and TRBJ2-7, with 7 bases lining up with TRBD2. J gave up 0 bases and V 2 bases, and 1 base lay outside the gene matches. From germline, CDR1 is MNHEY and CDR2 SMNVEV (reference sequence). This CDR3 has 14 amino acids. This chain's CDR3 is CASSLSGTSYEQYF. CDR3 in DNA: TGTGCCAGCAGTTTAAGCGGGACCTCCTACGAGCAGTACTTC.